A single sample gave rise to the 22 T cell receptor beta chains below, sequenced in a study of cytomegalovirus exposure and HLA in healthy donors. The primer mix had 60 Vbeta and 13 Jbeta primers. The repertoire was sequenced with immunoSEQ multiplex PCR; TCRdb's copy has only in-frame clones and lacks some. The table includes tens of thousands of clones, 75% to 90% detected once. Sequencing was carried out using PBMCs. These receptors were taken from a woman between 40 and 55 years old in good health and CMV-seropositive.

V is TRBV6-1 and J is TRBJ1-1; no definite D call. Per germline, CDR1 MNHNS and CDR2 SASEGT. The CDR3 consists of 14 residues. Trimming shortened V by 6 bases and J by 7 bases, and 18 bases separated the two germline ends. CDR3 sequence: CASSPNPRNDEAFF. In DNA, the CDR3 is TGTGCCAGCAGCCCCAACCCCAGGAACGATGAAGCTTTCTTT.

This sequence joins TRBV7-2 and TRBJ2-5; TRBD1 might be the D (5 bases). The CDR3 is made up of 14 amino acids. CDR1 and CDR2 (germline): SGHTA, FQGNSA. Trimming left V 7 bases short and J 9 bases short, with 21 bases between. The chain's CDR3 is CASNPRAGNTAQYF. The CDR3 DNA sequence: TGTGCCAGCAACCCCCGGGCAGGGAATACGGCCCAGTACTTC.

This clone has a handful of counts. The chain is built from TRBV14 and TRBJ2-2; 8 bases agree with TRBD1. The V and J ends lost 4 bases and 5 bases, in that order; junction bases with no gene match: 9. This CDR3 spans 16 amino acids. The germline V gene encodes CDR1 SGHDN and CDR2 FVKESK. CDR3 amino acids: CASSRTGTGGTGELFF. The CDR3 coding sequence is TGTGCCAGCAGCCGAACCGGGACAGGAGGGACCGGGGAGCTGTTTTTT.

The V and J genes are TRBV19 and TRBJ2-4; TRBD1 matches at 9 bases. V shed 8 bases and J 5 bases; nucleotides not matched to a gene: 7. CDR1 LNHDA and CDR2 SQIVND come from the germline V gene (reference sequence). The CDR3 is 14 amino acids. The CDR3 here is CASGTTGGENIQYF. Here the CDR3 DNA reads TGTGCCAGTGGAACTACAGGGGGCGAAAACATTCAGTACTTC.

This clone was found a few times. The chain has TRBV19 and TRBJ2-1; 8 bases are shared with TRBD2. The germline V gene has CDR1 LNHDA and CDR2 SQIVND (reference sequence). After removal of 0 bases from V and 6 bases from J, the junction contained 10 bases not matched to a gene. The CDR3 runs 17 residues. CDR3 sequence (DNA): TGTGCCAGTAGTATAGATCGGGGCGGGGGGCCCCCCAATGAGCAGTTCTTC. Translation gives CASSIDRGGGPPNEQFF.

The chain joins TRBV5-4 to TRBJ1-3; perhaps TRBD1 as D (6 bases). V lost 1 base and J 7 bases, leaving 15 bases between the germline ends. This CDR3 contains 15 residues. The germline gives CDR1 SGHNT, CDR2 YYREEE (reference sequence). CDR3 residues: CASSLSTTGGNTIYF. CDR3 in DNA: TGTGCCAGCAGCTTGAGTACGACAGGAGGTAACACCATATATTTT.

This chain connects TRBV2 to TRBJ1-1; 7 bases are a match to TRBD1. CDR3 length: 15 residues. The ends lost 6 bases at V and 0 bases at J; junction bases unmatched: 7. Germline V CDR1 and CDR2: SNHLY, FYNNEI. CDR3: CASRRDSKLNTEAFF. The DNA for the CDR3 is TGTGCCAGCAGACGGGACAGCAAGTTGAACACTGAAGCTTTCTTT.

The chain carries TRBV27 and TRBJ1-3, with D hard to call. CDR3 length: 13 residues. Looked up from germline, CDR1 is MNHEY and CDR2 is SMNVEV (reference sequence). V was cut by 3 bases and J by 0 bases, with 3 bases left in between. As DNA, the CDR3 is TGTGCCAGCAGTTTTCGCTCTGGAAACACCATATATTTT. This encodes CASSFRSGNTIYF.

This rearrangement joins TRBV10-3 to TRBJ2-7; 8 positions agree with TRBD1. This CDR3 is built from 16 residues. The V gene end was trimmed by 6 bases and the J gene end by 2 bases; junction bases not matched to a gene: 12. Germline loops: CDR1 ENHRY, CDR2 SYGVKD. In DNA form, the CDR3 reads TGTGCCATCAGGCCTGCCGACAGGGGAAAAACCTACGAGCAGTACTTC. This sequence encodes CAIRPADRGKTYEQYF.

This clone has just a few counts. J is TRBJ1-1 and V is TRBV27; 12 bases line up with TRBD1. CDR1 and CDR2 (germline): MNHEY, SMNVEV (reference sequence). The trim removed 4 bases at V and 6 bases at J, leaving 6 bases unmatched. The CDR3 consists of 15 residues. In DNA form, the CDR3 reads TGTGCCAGCAGTTCCGGGACAGGGGGCCCAGCTGAAGCTTTCTTT. Translating it yields CASSSGTGGPAEAFF.

The gene calls are TRBV5-1 and TRBJ2-5; a weak D match, TRBD2 (6 bases). Trimming pared 4 bases from V and 1 base from J, leaving 8 bases between. This CDR3 comprises 13 residues. The germline V gene encodes CDR1 SGHRS and CDR2 YFSETQ. The CDR3 here is CASSLGGQETQYF. As DNA, the CDR3 is TGCGCCAGCAGCCTCGGGGGCCAAGAGACCCAGTACTTC.

This clone was found a few times. The CDR3 DNA reads as TGCGCCAGCAGCCTCACAGGGAAGGGAGCTGAAGCTTTCTTT. The encoded protein is CASSLTGKGAEAFF. V usage is TRBV5-1 and J usage is TRBJ1-1, with D perhaps TRBD1 (6 bases). CDR1 SGHRS and CDR2 YFSETQ come from the germline V gene. The length of the CDR3 is 14 residues. Trimming pared 4 bases from V and 6 bases from J, leaving 16 bases between.

The rearrangement joins TRBV6-5 to TRBJ1-3; D is unclear. The germline V and J ends were trimmed by 6 bases and 0 bases, with 9 bases remaining between them. The CDR3 sequence is 14 residues long. Germline-derived CDR1 and CDR2 are MNHEY and SVGAGI. The CDR3 sequence: CASRAAYSGNTIYF. The CDR3 coding sequence is TGTGCCAGCAGAGCTGCTTACTCTGGAAACACCATATATTTT.

CDR3 DNA sequence: TGTGCCAGCAGTCTGGGACAGGGTATCGTCGGGGAGCTGTTTTTT. This sequence encodes CASSLGQGIVGELFF. The rearrangement joins TRBV27 to TRBJ2-2, with TRBD1 matching 9 bases. The CDR3 consists of 15 residues. The junction had 8 bases not matched to a gene; V was cut back by 5 bases and J by 7 bases. Germline-derived CDR1 and CDR2 are MNHEY and SMNVEV (reference sequence).

The chain recombines TRBV4-1 with TRBJ2-7, with TRBD1 as a possible D gene (6 bases). In germline, CDR1 is MGHRA, CDR2 YSYEKL. The CDR3 has 18 amino acids. Between the trimmed V and J ends, which lost 3 bases and 2 bases, there was a span of 23 bases. The CDR3 spells CASSHTLLQGSPTYEQYF. DNA of the CDR3: TGCGCCAGCAGCCACACACTCCTACAGGGATCCCCTACCTACGAGCAGTACTTC.

This chain links TRBV9 with TRBJ2-3; TRBD2 matches at 9 bases. CDR1 and CDR2 from the germline V gene are SGDLS and YYNGEE. Germline trimming cut 4 bases from V and 4 bases from J; bases unmatched to any gene: 13. This CDR3 is 17 amino acids long. The CDR3, as DNA: TGTGCCAGCAGCCCAGGCATGGCGGGGGGGCTGGCAGATACGCAGTATTTT. Protein: CASSPGMAGGLADTQYF.

Turning to this clone: A junction boundary mismatches the germline segment, possibly from a read error. J is TRBJ2-3 and V is TRBV7-2; tentatively, D is TRBD1 (5 bases). This CDR3 region has 13 residues. Germline V gene lookup returns CDR1 SGHTA and CDR2 FQGNSA. CDR3: CASSPGIADTRYF. In nucleotides, the CDR3 is TGTGCCAGCAGTCCAGGGATCGCAGATACGCGGTATTTT.

The V call is TRBV5-1, the J call TRBJ2-1, with D tentatively TRBD2 (6 bases). V lost 4 bases and J lost 1, with 18 bases in between. The CDR3 sequence is 17 residues long. Germline CDR1 reads SGHRS; CDR2 reads YFSETQ. The DNA of the CDR3 is TGCGCCAGCAGCCCAAACGGGGGTTCGGTGTCCTACAATGAGCAGTTCTTC. It specifies CASSPNGGSVSYNEQFF.

The chain couples TRBV21-1 to TRBJ2-3; the D call of TRBD1 is as the table states it, not checked on the DNA. TRBV21-1 is a pseudogene. CDR3 size: 18 residues. In DNA form, the CDR3 reads TGTGCCACACCCCAAGTGCGGCAGCCGGGACAGGGGACAGATACGCAGTATTTT. This codes for CATPQVRQPGQGTDTQYF.

The rearrangement joins TRBV28 to TRBJ2-7; TRBD1 matches 10 bases. The germline gives CDR1 MDHEN, CDR2 SYDVKM. The CDR3 consists of 15 residues. The junction had 9 bases not matched to a gene; V was cut back by 8 bases and J by 2 bases. This CDR3 reads CASYPPGQGTYEQYF. The CDR3 nucleotides are TGTGCCAGCTACCCTCCGGGACAGGGGACCTACGAGCAGTACTTC.

This chain links TRBV7-2 with TRBJ2-5, with D possibly matching TRBD2 (6 bases). Germline V gene data show CDR1 as SGHTA and CDR2 as FQGNSA. Trimming pared 1 base from V and 9 bases from J, leaving 12 bases between. The CDR3 loop spans 13 amino acids. CDR3 amino acids: CASSLGGDGAQYF. The CDR3 DNA reads as TGTGCCAGCAGCTTAGGGGGGGACGGGGCCCAGTACTTC.

The V gene is TRBV10-3, the J gene TRBJ2-3; D uncertain. The CDR3 length is 16 residues. The V end was cut by 4 bases, the J end by 1 base, with 15 bases between. Germline V lookup: CDR1 ENHRY, CDR2 SYGVKD. DNA of the CDR3: TGTGCCATCAGTGCCCTAGGAACGTTTGGCACAGATACGCAGTATTTT. Amino acids: CAISALGTFGTDTQYF.